This TCR beta chain was captured in a study of identical twins. The CDR3 length is 15 residues. V dropped 3 bases and J dropped 4 bases, with 14 bases sitting between them. The germline gives CDR1 SGHRS, CDR2 YFSETQ. This clonotype was observed at least ten times. TCRdb passed the 5' RACE reads through MiXCR, listing each CDR3 protein once. The table lists a few hundred thousand distinct CDR3 sequences, 12% of them singletons. These sequences were also reported in another study, on yellow fever vaccine responses in identical twins.

V gene TRBV5-1 combines with J gene TRBJ2-1; D tentatively reads TRBD1 or TRBD2 (5 bases each). The sequence was obtained from a woman aged 18 to 35 in good health. Sequencing was done on a sample of memory (CD45RO+) T cells sorted from blood. The CDR3 sequence is CASSSRDPGYNEQFF. Written as DNA, the CDR3 is TGCGCCAGCAGCTCCCGGGACCCAGGGTACAATGAGCAGTTCTTC.